The 14 T cell receptor beta chains below come from one sample, sequenced in a study of T cell changes during pregnancy in multiple sclerosis. Method: immunoSEQ multiplex PCR; TCRdb's copy keeps in-frame clones and lacks some. The table records approximately 69,000 clones, roughly 94% of them present only once. The source was peripheral blood, collected in the third trimester of pregnancy. The receptors stem from a female donor with multiple sclerosis, enrolled in a pregnancy study.

The J gene is TRBJ2-4, the V gene TRBV5-1, with D possibly matching TRBD2 (5 bases). Germline CDR1 is SGHRS and CDR2 is YFSETQ. The CDR3 runs to 17 residues. V lost 7 bases, J lost 0 bases, and 20 bases lay in between. The CDR3 region has the DNA TGCGCCAGCGGGCCGGGGATAAGCCCTCTAGCCAAAAACATTCAGTACTTC. It codes for CASGPGISPLAKNIQYF.

V gene TRBV5-1 combines with J gene TRBJ2-1; the match to TRBD1 covers 8 bases. The V segment lost 6 bases and the J segment 5 bases; nucleotides outside the gene matches: 7. Germline V lookup: CDR1 SGHRS, CDR2 YFSETQ. The CDR3 has 14 residues. CDR3 amino acids: CASIGQGGNNEQFF. In nucleotides, the CDR3 is TGCGCCAGCATCGGACAGGGCGGGAACAATGAGCAGTTCTTC.

The chain recombines TRBV29-1 with TRBJ2-3, with 8 bases aligning to TRBD1. Germline V CDR1 and CDR2: SQVTM, ANQGSEA. V lost 5 bases to trimming and J lost 5 bases; unmatched junction nucleotides: 6. The CDR3 is 13 amino acids. The CDR3 is CSVMQGAGDTQYF. CDR3 DNA sequence: TGCAGCGTTATGCAGGGGGCGGGAGATACGCAGTATTTT.

This clone was seen a single time. V gene TRBV9 combines with J gene TRBJ1-4; 10 bases match TRBD1. Germline lookup yields CDR1 SGDLS and CDR2 YYNGEE. This CDR3 is built from 15 residues. The ends lost 0 bases at V and 8 bases at J; junction bases unmatched: 4. CDR3 residues: CASSVGGTGVEKLFF. The CDR3 DNA sequence: TGTGCCAGCAGCGTAGGGGGGACAGGGGTGGAAAAACTGTTTTTT.

For the CDR3, the DNA is TGTGCCAGCAGCGTAGGAGGGGGTAGGGGCACTGAAGCTTTCTTT. Amino acids: CASSVGGGRGTEAFF. J is TRBJ1-1 and V is TRBV9; a possible D gene is TRBD1 (6 bases). CDR3 length: 15 amino acids. V was trimmed by 0 bases and J by 4 bases, leaving 13 bases between them. Germline CDR1 and CDR2: SGDLS and YYNGEE.

The chain couples TRBV27 to TRBJ1-3; TRBD1 might be the D (6 bases). In germline, CDR1 is MNHEY, CDR2 SMNVEV (reference sequence). The V and J ends lost 7 bases and 0 bases respectively, with 13 bases between them. This CDR3 contains 15 residues. The CDR3 nucleotides are TGTGCCAGCAACCAACAGGGATACTCTGGAAACACCATATATTTT. Amino acids: CASNQQGYSGNTIYF.

The chain is built from TRBV6-5 and TRBJ1-2, with 8 nucleotides matching TRBD1. After removal of 0 bases from V and 0 bases from J, the junction contained 0 bases not matched to a gene. Germline CDR1 and CDR2: MNHEY and SVGAGI. The CDR3 is 15 residues long. The DNA of the CDR3 is TGTGCCAGCAGTTACTCGGGACAGGCTAACTATGGCTACACCTTC. Amino acid sequence: CASSYSGQANYGYTF.

The chain couples TRBV7-2 to TRBJ1-3; unclear D gene. The V end was cut by 5 bases, the J end by 2 bases, with 4 bases between. CDR3 length: 12 residues. Germline-derived CDR1 and CDR2 are SGHTA and FQGNSA. The CDR3 region is CASSLAGNTIYF. The CDR3 bases are TGTGCCAGCAGCCTTGCTGGAAACACCATATATTTT.

The V gene is TRBV10-3, the J gene TRBJ2-3, with 8 bases lining up with TRBD2. The V segment lost 4 bases and the J segment 2 bases; nucleotides outside the gene matches: 11. The CDR3 loop spans 17 amino acids. Germline V gene lookup returns CDR1 ENHRY and CDR2 SYGVKD. CDR3: CAISGGAGGQITDTQYF. Written as DNA, the CDR3 is TGTGCCATCAGTGGAGGGGCGGGGGGCCAAATCACAGATACGCAGTATTTT.

This rearrangement joins TRBV9 to TRBJ1-4; 9 bases line up with TRBD1. The CDR3 totals 17 residues. Germline values: CDR1 SGDLS, CDR2 YYNGEE. V was clipped by 0 bases and J by 5 bases; unmatched bases: 8. In nucleotides, the CDR3 is TGTGCCAGCAGCGTAGGGGACAGGGTGAGGTTGAATGAAAAACTGTTTTTT. Protein: CASSVGDRVRLNEKLFF.

V and J are TRBV7-9 and TRBJ1-2; D uncertain. From germline, CDR1 is SEHNR and CDR2 FQNEAQ (reference sequence). The CDR3 has 14 amino acids. The V gene lost 5 bases and the J gene lost 0 bases, with 10 bases spanning the gap. CDR3 DNA: TGTGCCAGCAGCCTCGGGGATTCTAACTATGGCTACACCTTC. It specifies CASSLGDSNYGYTF.

Here the CDR3 reads CASRSGTGNREQFF. The CDR3 nucleotides read TGTGCCAGTCGGTCCGGGACAGGGAACCGTGAGCAGTTCTTC. The chain is built from TRBV19 and TRBJ2-1; 9 bases are a match to TRBD1. This CDR3 has 14 amino acids. CDR1 is LNHDA and CDR2 is SQIVND in the germline V gene (reference sequence). V was pared by 8 bases and J by 9 bases, with 11 bases of the junction left unmatched.

The chain carries TRBV7-9 and TRBJ2-3, with D possibly matching TRBD1 (5 bases). V dropped 5 bases and J dropped 0 bases, with 15 bases sitting between them. The CDR3 is 16 residues long. Germline assignment: CDR1 SEHNR and CDR2 FQNEAQ (reference sequence). CDR3 loop: CASSQTATFSTDTQYF. The CDR3 bases are TGTGCCAGCAGCCAGACAGCTACTTTTAGCACAGATACGCAGTATTTT.

V gene TRBV7-2 combines with J gene TRBJ2-1; weak D call: TRBD2 (5 bases). The germline V and J ends were trimmed by 3 bases and 2 bases, with 14 bases remaining between them. The CDR3 has 16 amino acids. Germline V lookup: CDR1 SGHTA, CDR2 FQGNSA. The CDR3 DNA reads TGTGCCAGCAGCTTTTACTCCCACGGGGCCTACAATGAGCAGTTCTTC. Translation gives CASSFYSHGAYNEQFF.